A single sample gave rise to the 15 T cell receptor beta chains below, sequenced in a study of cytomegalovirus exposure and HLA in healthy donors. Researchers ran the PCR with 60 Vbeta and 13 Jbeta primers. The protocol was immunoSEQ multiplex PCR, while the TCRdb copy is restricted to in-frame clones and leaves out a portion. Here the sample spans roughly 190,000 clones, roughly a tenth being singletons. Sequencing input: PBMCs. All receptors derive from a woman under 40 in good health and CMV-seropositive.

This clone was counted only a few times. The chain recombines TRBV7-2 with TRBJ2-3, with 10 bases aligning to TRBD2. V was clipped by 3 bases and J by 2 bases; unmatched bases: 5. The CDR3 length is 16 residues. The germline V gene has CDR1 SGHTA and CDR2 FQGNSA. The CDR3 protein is CASSLEGLATTDTQYF. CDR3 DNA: TGTGCCAGCAGCTTGGAGGGACTAGCGACCACAGATACGCAGTATTTT.

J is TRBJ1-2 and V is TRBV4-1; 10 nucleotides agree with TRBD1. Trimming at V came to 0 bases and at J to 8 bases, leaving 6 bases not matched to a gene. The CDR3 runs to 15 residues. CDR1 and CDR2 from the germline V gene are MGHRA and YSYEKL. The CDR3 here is CASSQEGQGTRGYTF. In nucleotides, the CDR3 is TGCGCCAGCAGCCAAGAGGGACAGGGGACGAGAGGCTACACCTTC.

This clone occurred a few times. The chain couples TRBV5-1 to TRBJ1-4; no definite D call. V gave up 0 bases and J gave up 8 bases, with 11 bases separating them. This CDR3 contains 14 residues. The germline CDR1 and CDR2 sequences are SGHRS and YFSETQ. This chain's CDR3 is CASSLGAGGEKLFF. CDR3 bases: TGCGCCAGCAGCTTGGGGGCGGGAGGAGAAAAACTGTTTTTT.

CDR3 DNA: TGTGCCAGCAGCCAAGATCCCTGGCCAAAAGGGAGGGGAGAGACCCAGTACTTC. This encodes CASSQDPWPKGRGETQYF. This chain joins TRBV4-2 and TRBJ2-5, with 7 nucleotides matching TRBD2. The germline gives CDR1 LGHNA, CDR2 YNFKEQ. The trim removed 0 bases at V and 4 bases at J, leaving 14 bases unmatched. This CDR3 contains 18 residues.

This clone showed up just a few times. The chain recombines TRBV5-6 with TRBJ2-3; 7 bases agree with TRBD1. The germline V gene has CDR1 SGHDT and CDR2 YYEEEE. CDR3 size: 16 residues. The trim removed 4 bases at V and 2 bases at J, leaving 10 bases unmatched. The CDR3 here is CASSRLDRRATDTQYF. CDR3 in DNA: TGTGCCAGCAGCCGATTGGACAGGAGAGCCACAGATACGCAGTATTTT.

The CDR3 nucleotides read TGCGCCAGCAGCTTGGAAGCGGTCTCCTACAATGAGCAGTTCTTC. It encodes CASSLEAVSYNEQFF. The chain employs TRBV5-1 and TRBJ2-1; D is possibly TRBD2 (5 bases). This CDR3 spans 15 amino acids. The V and J ends lost 0 bases and 0 bases respectively, with 7 bases between them. CDR1 and CDR2 from the germline V gene are SGHRS and YFSETQ.

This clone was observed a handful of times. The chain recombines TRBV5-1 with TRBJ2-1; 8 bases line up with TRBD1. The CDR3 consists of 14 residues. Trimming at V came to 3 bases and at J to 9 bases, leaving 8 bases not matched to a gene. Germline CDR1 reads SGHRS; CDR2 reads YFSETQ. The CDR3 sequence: CASSSRTGGGEQFF. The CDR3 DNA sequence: TGCGCCAGCAGCTCGAGAACAGGGGGAGGTGAGCAGTTCTTC.

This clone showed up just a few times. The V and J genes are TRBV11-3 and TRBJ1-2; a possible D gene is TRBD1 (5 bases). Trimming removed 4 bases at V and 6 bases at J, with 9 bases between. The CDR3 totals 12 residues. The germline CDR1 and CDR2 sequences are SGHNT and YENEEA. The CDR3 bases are TGTGCCAGCAGCTCCTCAGGGAATGGCTACACCTTC. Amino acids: CASSSSGNGYTF. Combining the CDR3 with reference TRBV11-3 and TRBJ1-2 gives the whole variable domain EAGVVQSPRYKIIEKKQPVAFWCNPISGHNTLYWYLQNLGQGPELLIRYENEEAVDDSQLPKDRFSAERLKGVDSTLKIQPAELGDSAVYLCASSSSGNGYTFGSGTRLTVV.

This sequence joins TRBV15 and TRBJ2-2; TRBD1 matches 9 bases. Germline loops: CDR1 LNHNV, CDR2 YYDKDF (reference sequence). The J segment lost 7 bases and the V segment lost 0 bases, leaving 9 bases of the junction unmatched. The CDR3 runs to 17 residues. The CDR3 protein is CATSRDQGTGLNGELFF. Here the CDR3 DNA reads TGTGCCACCAGCAGAGATCAGGGGACAGGGTTGAACGGGGAGCTGTTTTTT.

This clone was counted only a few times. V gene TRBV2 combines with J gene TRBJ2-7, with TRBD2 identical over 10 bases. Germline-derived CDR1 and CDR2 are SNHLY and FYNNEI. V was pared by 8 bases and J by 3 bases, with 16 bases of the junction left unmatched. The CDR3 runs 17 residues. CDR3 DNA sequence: TGTGCCAGCTCTCCTCTCAGCGGGAGGGCGGCGATCTACGAGCAGTACTTC. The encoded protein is CASSPLSGRAAIYEQYF. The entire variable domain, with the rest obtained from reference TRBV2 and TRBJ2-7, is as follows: EPEVTQTPSHQVTQMGQEVILRCVPISNHLYFYWYRQILGQKVEFLVSFYNNEISEKSEIFDDQFSVERPDGSNFTLKIRSTKLEDSAMYFCASSPLSGRAAIYEQYFGPGTRLTVT.

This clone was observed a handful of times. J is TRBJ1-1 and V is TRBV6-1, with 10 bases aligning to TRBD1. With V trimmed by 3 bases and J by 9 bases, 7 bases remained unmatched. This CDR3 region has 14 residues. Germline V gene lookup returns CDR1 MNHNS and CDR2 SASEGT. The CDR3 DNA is TGTGCCAGCAGTGACCTGACAGGGGGCAAGAAAGCTTTCTTT. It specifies CASSDLTGGKKAFF.

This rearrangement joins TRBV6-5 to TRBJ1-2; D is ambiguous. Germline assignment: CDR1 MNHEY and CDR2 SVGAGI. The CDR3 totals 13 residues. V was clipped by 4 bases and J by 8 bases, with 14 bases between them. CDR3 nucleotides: TGTGCCAGCAGTTTCCAGAGGGTAGAAGGCTACACCTTC. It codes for CASSFQRVEGYTF.

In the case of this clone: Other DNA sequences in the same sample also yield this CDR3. The chain's CDR3 is CASSLGLQETQYF. CDR3 nucleotides: TGTGCCAGCAGCTTGGGACTACAAGAGACCCAGTACTTC. The chain uses TRBV7-6 and TRBJ2-5; TRBD2 aligns across 7 bases. Germline V CDR1 and CDR2: SGHVS, FNYEAQ. The CDR3 totals 13 residues. The V and J ends lost 3 bases and 2 bases, in that order; junction bases with no gene match: 0. Looking up the rest from reference TRBV7-6 and TRBJ2-5 gives the full variable domain: GAGVSQSPRYKVTKRGQDVALRCDPISGHVSLYWYRQALGQGPEFLTYFNYEAQQDKSGLPNDRFSAERPEGSISTLTIQRTEQRDSAMYRCASSLGLQETQYFGPGTRLLVL.

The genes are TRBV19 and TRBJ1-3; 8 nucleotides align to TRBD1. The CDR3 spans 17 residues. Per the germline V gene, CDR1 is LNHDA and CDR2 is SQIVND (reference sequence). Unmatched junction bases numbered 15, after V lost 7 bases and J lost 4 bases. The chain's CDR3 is CASTPSPRTGPGNTIYF. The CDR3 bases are TGTGCCAGTACTCCATCCCCGCGGACAGGGCCAGGAAACACCATATATTTT.

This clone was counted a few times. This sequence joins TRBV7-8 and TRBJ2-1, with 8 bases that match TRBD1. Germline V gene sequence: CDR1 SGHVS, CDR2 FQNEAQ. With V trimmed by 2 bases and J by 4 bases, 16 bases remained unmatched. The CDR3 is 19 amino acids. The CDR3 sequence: CASSLWIGETGTGYNEQFF. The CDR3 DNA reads TGTGCCAGCAGCTTATGGATTGGGGAAACCGGGACAGGATACAATGAGCAGTTCTTC.